This TCR beta chain was recovered during a study of T cells in Graves' hyperthyroidism and ophthalmopathy. Looked up from germline, CDR1 is SNHLY and CDR2 is FYNNEI. There are 15 residues in the CDR3. Trimming took off 0 bases at V and 5 bases at J, with 13 bases between the two ends. Stability of Graves' hyperthyroidism was defined as absent ophthalmopathy progression within 18 months. From RNA transcripts, TCR beta CDR3 regions were amplified. With the HTBI primer set, the TCR CDR3 went through a first round of RT-PCR. TCRdb reanalysed the multiplex PCR reads using MiXCR and keeps one entry per CDR3 protein. This table has about 500,000 distinct CDR3 sequences, approximately 16% appearing once. This clonotype showed up many times. Its specificity is not known. General observations from the study: Appearing also in blood were most of the thyroid clonotypes expanded above 0.001.

The sample taken for sequencing was blood. This TCR derives from a woman aged 18-35 years with Graves' hyperthyroidism. The chain uses TRBV2 and TRBJ2-5; D uncertain. CDR3 in amino acids: CASSEANGRLETQYF. The CDR3 DNA follows: TGTGCCAGCAGTGAAGCAAACGGGCGGTTGGAGACCCAGTACTTC.